This is a list of T cell receptor beta chains from one sample in a study of T cell responses to AZD1222 COVID-19 vaccine. Clones were sequenced by immunoSEQ multiplex PCR, and TCRdb holds only the in-frame ones, with some missing. The sample holds 100,000 to 150,000 clones, approximately 88% seen once. Sequencing was performed on peripheral blood, taken on day 0 of AZD1222 vaccination. Receptors originate from an adult in good health. Both conserved end residues are part of each CDR3. D genes are given only for firm matches. Size is stated for part of the rows, as once, few or many counts, or as a class when the clone is expanded.

d_call: .; clone_size: .; v_call: TRBV15; j_call: TRBJ1-3; cdr3_aa: CATGVKGSSGNTIYF; cdr3_nt: TGTGCCACCGGAGTCAAGGGTTCGAGCGGAAACACCATATATTTT
d_call: .; clone_size: .; v_call: TRBV21-1; j_call: TRBJ2-5; cdr3_aa: CASRSNVGTLTMKTQYF; cdr3_nt: TGTGCCAGCAGATCAAATGTAGGTACCCTTACTATGAAGACCCAGTACTTC
d_call: TRBD1; clone_size: .; v_call: TRBV9; j_call: TRBJ1-1; cdr3_aa: CASSATGTNTEAFF; cdr3_nt: TGTGCCAGCAGCGCGACAGGGACGAACACTGAAGCTTTCTTT
d_call: .; clone_size: once; v_call: TRBV5-5; j_call: TRBJ1-6; cdr3_aa: CASRDFSAGYNSPLHF; cdr3_nt: TGTGCCAGCAGGGATTTTTCGGCAGGTTATAATTCACCCCTCCACTTT
d_call: .; clone_size: few; v_call: TRBV28; j_call: TRBJ2-4; cdr3_aa: CASSLLGENIQYF; cdr3_nt: TGTGCCAGCAGTTTGTTAGGGGAAAACATTCAGTACTTC
d_call: TRBD1; clone_size: .; v_call: TRBV18; j_call: TRBJ2-7; cdr3_aa: CASSSAKTGVEQYF; cdr3_nt: TGTGCCAGCTCATCCGCCAAAACAGGGGTCGAGCAGTACTTC
d_call: .; clone_size: .; v_call: TRBV11-1; j_call: TRBJ1-1; cdr3_aa: CASSLDRVGAEAFF; cdr3_nt: TGTGCCAGCAGCTTAGACAGGGTCGGGGCTGAAGCTTTCTTT
d_call: .; clone_size: .; v_call: TRBV5-1; j_call: TRBJ1-5; cdr3_aa: CASSPQGANQPQHF; cdr3_nt: TGCGCCAGCAGCCCCCAAGGGGCCAATCAGCCCCAGCATTTT
d_call: .; clone_size: few; v_call: TRBV3-1/TRBV3-2; j_call: TRBJ1-1; cdr3_aa: CASSLGRKYTEAFF; cdr3_nt: TGTGCCAGCAGCTTGGGGAGAAAGTACACTGAAGCTTTCTTT
d_call: .; clone_size: .; v_call: TRBV21-1; j_call: TRBJ2-2; cdr3_aa: CASRGGGNTGELFF; cdr3_nt: TGTGCCAGCAGAGGGGGAGGGAACACCGGGGAGCTGTTTTTT